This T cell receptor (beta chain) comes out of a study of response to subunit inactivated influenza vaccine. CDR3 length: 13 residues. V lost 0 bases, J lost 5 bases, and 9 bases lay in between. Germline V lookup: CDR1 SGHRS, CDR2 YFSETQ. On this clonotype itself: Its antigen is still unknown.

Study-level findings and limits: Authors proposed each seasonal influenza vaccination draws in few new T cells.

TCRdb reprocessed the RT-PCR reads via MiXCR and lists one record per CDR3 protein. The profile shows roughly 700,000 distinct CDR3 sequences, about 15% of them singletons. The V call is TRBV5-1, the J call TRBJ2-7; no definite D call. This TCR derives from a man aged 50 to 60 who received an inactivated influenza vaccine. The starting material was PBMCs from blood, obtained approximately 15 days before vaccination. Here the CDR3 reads CASSLVGIHEQYF. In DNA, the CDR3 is TGCGCCAGCAGCTTGGTGGGTATCCACGAGCAGTACTTC.